This T cell receptor beta chain emerged from a study of blood T cell repertoires in COVID-19. Germline loops: CDR1 MNHEY, CDR2 SVGAGI. CDR3 length: 16 amino acids. V was cut by 4 bases and J by 0 bases, with 15 bases left in between. In the source study's methods: Amplification with reference gene primers provided the estimates of nucleated cell counts. Assay: immunoSEQ multiplex PCR; the TCRdb copy retains only in-frame clones and omits some. V and J calls and clone size are given by that table; D and trimming were obtained from the DNA. The profile covers 250,000 to 400,000 clones, with around 85% appearing a single time and approximately 1.9% taken by the ten largest. Within 2 weeks before study entry, exposed participants met a COVID-19 case.

The source material was PBMCs or T cells enriched from blood (not recorded which). The receptor comes from a woman in her twenties or thirties who had been exposed to COVID-19. This chain uses TRBV6-5 with TRBJ1-1; D is ambiguous. CDR3 region: CASSFDKSYVNTEAFF. The CDR3 DNA sequence: TGTGCCAGCAGTTTCGACAAGAGTTACGTGAACACTGAAGCTTTCTTT.